The rows below give T cell receptor beta chains drawn from one sample of a study of blood T cell repertoires in COVID-19. Libraries were prepared by immunoSEQ multiplex PCR; TCRdb keeps only in-frame clonotypes and omits some of them. The table lists around 400,000 clones, approximately 89% of them singletons. Sequencing was performed on PBMCs or T cells enriched from blood (not recorded which). The source is a young woman who had recovered from COVID-19. CDR3s include the opening cysteine and the closing phenylalanine or tryptophan. The D gene is left open where the match is weak. The listing skips clone size in some rows; elsewhere it reads once, few, many or a size class.

j_call: TRBJ1-4; clone_size: NA; d_call: NA; v_call: TRBV4-3; cdr3_aa: CASSQEGRNEKLFF; cdr3_nt: TGCGCCAGCAGCCAGGAGGGACGGAATGAAAAACTGTTTTTT
j_call: TRBJ2-7; clone_size: NA; d_call: NA; v_call: TRBV18; cdr3_aa: CASSLAGSSYEQYF; cdr3_nt: TGTGCCAGCTCGTTGGCCGGGAGCTCCTACGAGCAGTACTTC
j_call: TRBJ1-2; clone_size: NA; d_call: NA; v_call: TRBV9; cdr3_aa: CASTDPLGQTNYGYTF; cdr3_nt: TGTGCCAGCACCGACCCTCTTGGACAGACGAACTATGGCTACACCTTC
j_call: TRBJ2-1; clone_size: NA; d_call: TRBD2; v_call: TRBV6-5; cdr3_aa: CASSLAGTSNEQFF; cdr3_nt: TGTGCCAGCAGCCTAGCGGGAACTTCCAATGAGCAGTTCTTC
j_call: TRBJ2-7; clone_size: NA; d_call: NA; v_call: TRBV6-2/TRBV6-3; cdr3_aa: CASSHTRSAYEQYF; cdr3_nt: TGTGCCAGCAGCCACACTAGATCCGCCTACGAGCAGTACTTC
j_call: TRBJ2-7; clone_size: once; d_call: NA; v_call: TRBV7-2; cdr3_aa: CASSSMGLHYEQYF; cdr3_nt: TGTGCCAGCAGCTCAATGGGCCTACACTACGAGCAGTACTTC
j_call: TRBJ1-2; clone_size: NA; d_call: NA; v_call: TRBV30; cdr3_aa: CAWSPPTGHNYGYTF; cdr3_nt: TGTGCCTGGAGTCCCCCGACGGGACATAACTATGGCTACACCTTC
j_call: TRBJ2-5; clone_size: NA; d_call: NA; v_call: TRBV9; cdr3_aa: CASSPWGGAGETQYF; cdr3_nt: TGTGCCAGCAGCCCCTGGGGGGGGGCCGGAGAGACCCAGTACTTC
j_call: TRBJ1-2; clone_size: NA; d_call: NA; v_call: TRBV27; cdr3_aa: CASSGQGYGYTF; cdr3_nt: TGTGCCAGCAGTGGGCAGGGGTATGGCTACACCTTC
j_call: TRBJ2-1; clone_size: NA; d_call: TRBD1; v_call: TRBV27; cdr3_aa: CASSLSGWDRVMYEQFF; cdr3_nt: TGTGCCAGCAGTTTATCAGGATGGGACAGGGTTATGTATGAGCAGTTCTTC
j_call: TRBJ2-5; clone_size: NA; d_call: TRBD1; v_call: TRBV18; cdr3_aa: CASSEPGQGETQYF; cdr3_nt: TGTGCCAGCTCAGAGCCGGGACAGGGAGAGACCCAGTACTTC
j_call: TRBJ1-2; clone_size: NA; d_call: NA; v_call: TRBV12-5; cdr3_aa: CASGLVPELGDYGYTF; cdr3_nt: TGTGCTAGTGGTTTGGTCCCGGAGCTAGGGGACTATGGCTACACCTTC
j_call: TRBJ2-1; clone_size: NA; d_call: TRBD1; v_call: TRBV29-1; cdr3_aa: CSVDRDSSYNEQFF; cdr3_nt: TGCAGCGTCGACAGGGATAGCTCCTACAATGAGCAGTTCTTC
j_call: TRBJ2-7; clone_size: NA; d_call: NA; v_call: TRBV19; cdr3_aa: CASSIQGSPYEQYF; cdr3_nt: TGTGCCAGTAGTATACAGGGGTCCCCCTACGAGCAGTACTTC
j_call: TRBJ1-3; clone_size: NA; d_call: TRBD1; v_call: TRBV7-6; cdr3_aa: CASSLDPGGASGNTIYF; cdr3_nt: TGTGCCAGCAGCCTAGACCCAGGGGGCGCCTCTGGAAACACCATATATTTT
j_call: TRBJ2-5; clone_size: NA; d_call: NA; v_call: TRBV2; cdr3_aa: CASIFANTEETQYF; cdr3_nt: TGTGCCAGCATTTTCGCGAATACGGAGGAGACCCAGTACTTC
j_call: TRBJ2-3; clone_size: NA; d_call: NA; v_call: TRBV7-3; cdr3_aa: CASSYRRGLSRATDTQYF; cdr3_nt: TGTGCCAGCAGCTACCGACGTGGTTTGTCCAGGGCAACAGATACGCAGTATTTT
j_call: TRBJ1-6; clone_size: NA; d_call: TRBD1; v_call: TRBV30; cdr3_aa: CAWSWDRVNSPLHF; cdr3_nt: TGTGCCTGGAGTTGGGACAGGGTTAATTCACCCCTCCACTTT
j_call: TRBJ1-5; clone_size: NA; d_call: TRBD1; v_call: TRBV7-9; cdr3_aa: CASSRSGQDFNQPQHF; cdr3_nt: TGTGCCAGCAGCCGATCGGGACAGGACTTCAATCAGCCCCAGCATTTT
j_call: TRBJ1-2; clone_size: NA; d_call: NA; v_call: TRBV2; cdr3_aa: CARSAGNFGYTF; cdr3_nt: TGTGCCAGGTCGGCAGGGAATTTCGGCTACACCTTC
j_call: TRBJ1-2; clone_size: once; d_call: TRBD1; v_call: TRBV5-4; cdr3_aa: CASSPHRGGYTF; cdr3_nt: TGTGCCAGCAGCCCCCACAGGGGGGGCTACACCTTC
j_call: TRBJ2-1; clone_size: NA; d_call: TRBD2; v_call: TRBV5-1; cdr3_aa: CASSTGTSPNEQFF; cdr3_nt: TGCGCCAGCAGCACCGGGACTAGCCCCAATGAGCAGTTCTTC
j_call: TRBJ1-5; clone_size: NA; d_call: TRBD1; v_call: TRBV5-4; cdr3_aa: CASSSGHRGNQPQHF; cdr3_nt: TGTGCCAGCAGCTCGGGCCACAGGGGAAATCAGCCCCAGCATTTT
j_call: TRBJ2-1; clone_size: NA; d_call: NA; v_call: TRBV7-8; cdr3_aa: CASSLWSSRSYNEQFF; cdr3_nt: TGTGCCAGCAGCTTATGGTCTAGCCGATCCTACAATGAGCAGTTCTTC
j_call: TRBJ2-5; clone_size: NA; d_call: NA; v_call: TRBV27; cdr3_aa: CASSLTGLPETQYF; cdr3_nt: TGTGCCAGCAGTTTAACGGGACTGCCGGAGACCCAGTACTTC
j_call: TRBJ1-2; clone_size: NA; d_call: NA; v_call: TRBV19; cdr3_aa: CASSGPDGYTF; cdr3_nt: TGTGCCAGTAGTGGCCCTGATGGCTACACCTTC
j_call: TRBJ2-1; clone_size: few; d_call: TRBD2; v_call: TRBV5-4; cdr3_aa: CASSLGVGGGRENEQFF; cdr3_nt: TGTGCCAGCAGCTTGGGTGTGGGCGGGGGTCGGGAAAATGAGCAGTTCTTC
j_call: TRBJ2-7; clone_size: NA; d_call: NA; v_call: TRBV12-1; cdr3_aa: CASSPGTSGSPGYEQYF; cdr3_nt: TGTGCCAGCAGCCCAGGGACTAGCGGGAGTCCTGGGTACGAGCAGTACTTC
j_call: TRBJ2-7; clone_size: NA; d_call: TRBD1; v_call: TRBV5-6; cdr3_aa: CASSFQRGTGHYEQYF; cdr3_nt: TGTGCCAGCAGCTTCCAAAGGGGGACAGGGCACTACGAGCAGTACTTC
j_call: TRBJ1-1; clone_size: NA; d_call: NA; v_call: TRBV6-5; cdr3_aa: CASSSQVMNTEAFF; cdr3_nt: TGTGCCAGCAGTTCCCAGGTAATGAACACTGAAGCTTTCTTT
j_call: TRBJ1-5; clone_size: NA; d_call: TRBD1; v_call: TRBV19; cdr3_aa: CASSARTLLFTGGEGQPQHF; cdr3_nt: TGTGCCAGTAGTGCCCGAACGCTCCTTTTTACAGGGGGCGAAGGGCAGCCCCAGCATTTT
j_call: TRBJ1-4; clone_size: once; d_call: TRBD1; v_call: TRBV30; cdr3_aa: CAWSGQGAWTNEKLFF; cdr3_nt: TGTGCCTGGAGTGGGCAGGGGGCATGGACTAATGAAAAACTGTTTTTT
j_call: TRBJ1-2; clone_size: NA; d_call: NA; v_call: TRBV30; cdr3_aa: CAWSVLGSGGRGYTF; cdr3_nt: TGTGCCTGGAGTGTACTGGGGAGCGGAGGGAGAGGCTACACCTTC
j_call: TRBJ2-7; clone_size: NA; d_call: TRBD2; v_call: TRBV6-5; cdr3_aa: CASSPLDSGTYEQYF; cdr3_nt: TGTGCCAGCAGTCCACTCGATAGCGGGACCTACGAGCAGTACTTC
j_call: TRBJ1-2; clone_size: NA; d_call: NA; v_call: TRBV9; cdr3_aa: CASSEGGHWNGYTF; cdr3_nt: TGTGCCAGCAGCGAGGGGGGGCATTGGAATGGCTACACCTTC
j_call: TRBJ1-1; clone_size: few; d_call: NA; v_call: TRBV28; cdr3_aa: CASTWEGFAVRTEAFF; cdr3_nt: TGTGCCAGCACCTGGGAGGGTTTCGCTGTTCGGACTGAAGCTTTCTTT
j_call: TRBJ1-1; clone_size: NA; d_call: NA; v_call: TRBV7-8; cdr3_aa: CASSLGTENTEAFF; cdr3_nt: TGTGCCAGCAGCTTAGGTACAGAGAACACTGAAGCTTTCTTT
j_call: TRBJ1-5; clone_size: NA; d_call: NA; v_call: TRBV27; cdr3_aa: CASSLTMLGGNQPQHF; cdr3_nt: TGTGCCAGCAGTTTAACCATGCTAGGGGGCAATCAGCCCCAGCATTTT
j_call: TRBJ2-5; clone_size: NA; d_call: NA; v_call: TRBV18; cdr3_aa: CASSPGQSPFETQYF; cdr3_nt: TGTGCCAGCTCACCAGGACAGAGTCCCTTCGAGACCCAGTACTTC
j_call: TRBJ1-2; clone_size: NA; d_call: NA; v_call: TRBV30; cdr3_aa: CAWRSGGGYTF; cdr3_nt: TGTGCCTGGAGGTCAGGAGGTGGCTACACCTTC
j_call: TRBJ1-3; clone_size: NA; d_call: NA; v_call: TRBV18; cdr3_aa: CASSPPLGSGNTIYF; cdr3_nt: TGTGCCAGCTCACCACCACTAGGCTCTGGAAACACCATATATTTT
j_call: TRBJ1-5; clone_size: NA; d_call: NA; v_call: TRBV28; cdr3_aa: CASSHDRYQNQPQHF; cdr3_nt: TGTGCCAGCAGCCACGACAGGTACCAAAATCAGCCCCAGCATTTT
j_call: TRBJ2-1; clone_size: NA; d_call: NA; v_call: TRBV6-6; cdr3_aa: CASSYSKGGLNEQFF; cdr3_nt: TGTGCCAGCAGTTACTCAAAAGGAGGGCTAAATGAGCAGTTCTTC